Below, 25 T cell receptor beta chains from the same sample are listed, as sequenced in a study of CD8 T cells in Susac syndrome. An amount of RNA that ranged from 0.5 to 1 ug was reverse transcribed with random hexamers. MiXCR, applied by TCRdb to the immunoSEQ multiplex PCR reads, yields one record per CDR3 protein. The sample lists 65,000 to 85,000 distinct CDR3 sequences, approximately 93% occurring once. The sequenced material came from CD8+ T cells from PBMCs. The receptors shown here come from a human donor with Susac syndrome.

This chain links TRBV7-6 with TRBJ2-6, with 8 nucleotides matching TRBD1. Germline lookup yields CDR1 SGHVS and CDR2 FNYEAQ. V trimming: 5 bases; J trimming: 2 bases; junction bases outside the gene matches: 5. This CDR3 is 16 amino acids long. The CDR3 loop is CASSGQGTAGANVLTF. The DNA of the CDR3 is TGTGCCAGCAGCGGACAGGGAACGGCTGGGGCCAACGTCCTGACTTTC.

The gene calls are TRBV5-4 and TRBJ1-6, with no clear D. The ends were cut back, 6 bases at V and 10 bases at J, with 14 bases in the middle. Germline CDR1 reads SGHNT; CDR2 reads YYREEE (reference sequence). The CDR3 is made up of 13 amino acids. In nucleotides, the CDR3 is TGTGCCAGCACCACCCCCTCTGGGTCACCCCTCCACTTT. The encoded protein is CASTTPSGSPLHF.

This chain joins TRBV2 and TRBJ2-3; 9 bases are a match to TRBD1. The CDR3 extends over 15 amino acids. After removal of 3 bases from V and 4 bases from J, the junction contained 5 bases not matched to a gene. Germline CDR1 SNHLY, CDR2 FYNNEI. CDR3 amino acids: CASSEGQGGADTQYF. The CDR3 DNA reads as TGTGCCAGCAGTGAGGGACAGGGTGGGGCAGATACGCAGTATTTT.

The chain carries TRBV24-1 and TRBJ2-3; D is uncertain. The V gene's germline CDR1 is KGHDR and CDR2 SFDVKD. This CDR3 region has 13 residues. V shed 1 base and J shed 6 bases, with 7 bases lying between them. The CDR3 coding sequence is TGTGCCACCAGTGATTTATTAGTTGATACGCAGTATTTT. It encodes CATSDLLVDTQYF.

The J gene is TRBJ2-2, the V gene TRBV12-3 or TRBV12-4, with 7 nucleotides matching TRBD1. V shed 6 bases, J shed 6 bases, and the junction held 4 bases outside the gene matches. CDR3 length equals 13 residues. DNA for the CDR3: TGTGCCAGCAGCTATACAGGGGCCGGGGAGCTGTTTTTT. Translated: CASSYTGAGELFF.

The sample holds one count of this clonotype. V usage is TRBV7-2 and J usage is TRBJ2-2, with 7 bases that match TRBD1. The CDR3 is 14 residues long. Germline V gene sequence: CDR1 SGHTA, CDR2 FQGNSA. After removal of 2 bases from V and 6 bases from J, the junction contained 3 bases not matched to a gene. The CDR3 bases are TGTGCCAGCAGCTTAAGACAGGGAGCCGGGGAGCTGTTTTTT. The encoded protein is CASSLRQGAGELFF.

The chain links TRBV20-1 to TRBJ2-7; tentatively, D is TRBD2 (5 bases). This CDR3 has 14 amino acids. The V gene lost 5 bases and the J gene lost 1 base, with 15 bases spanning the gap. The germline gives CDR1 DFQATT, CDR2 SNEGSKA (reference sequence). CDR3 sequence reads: CSAPSRNSSYEQYF. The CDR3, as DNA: TGCAGTGCTCCTAGCAGAAACTCTTCCTACGAGCAGTACTTC.

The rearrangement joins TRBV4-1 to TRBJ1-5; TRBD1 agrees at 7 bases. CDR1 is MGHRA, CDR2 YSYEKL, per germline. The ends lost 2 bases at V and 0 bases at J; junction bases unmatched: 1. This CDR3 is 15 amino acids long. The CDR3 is CASSQYRGSNQPQHF. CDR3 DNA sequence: TGCGCCAGCAGCCAATACAGGGGTAGCAATCAGCCCCAGCATTTT.

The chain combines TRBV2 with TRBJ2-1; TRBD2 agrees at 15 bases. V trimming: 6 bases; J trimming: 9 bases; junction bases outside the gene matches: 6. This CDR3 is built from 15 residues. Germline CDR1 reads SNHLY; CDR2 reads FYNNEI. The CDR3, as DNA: TGTGCCAGCAGCCGGACTAGCGGGGGGGGCGTTGAGCAGTTCTTC. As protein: CASSRTSGGGVEQFF.

The CDR3 DNA sequence: TGTGCTAGTGGTTCGGGGGCGAACACTGAAGCTTTCTTT. Its translation is CASGSGANTEAFF. This rearrangement joins TRBV12-5 to TRBJ1-1, with TRBD1 as a possible D gene (6 bases). Trimming shortened V by 4 bases and J by 1 base, and 7 bases separated the two germline ends. Looked up from germline, CDR1 is LGHNT and CDR2 is FRNRAP. This CDR3 is 13 amino acids long. Looking up the rest from reference TRBV12-5 and TRBJ1-1 gives the full variable domain: DARVTQTPRHKVTEMGQEVTMRCQPILGHNTVFWYRQTMMQGLELLAYFRNRAPLDDSGMPKDRFSAEMPDATLATLKIQPSEPRDSAVYFCASGSGANTEAFFGQGTRLTVV.

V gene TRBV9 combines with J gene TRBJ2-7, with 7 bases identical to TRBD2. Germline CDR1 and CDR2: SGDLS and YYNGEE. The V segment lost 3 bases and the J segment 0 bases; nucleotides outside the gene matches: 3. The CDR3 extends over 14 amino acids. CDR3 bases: TGTGCCAGCAGCGATAGCGGGTCCTCCTACGAGCAGTACTTC. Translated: CASSDSGSSYEQYF. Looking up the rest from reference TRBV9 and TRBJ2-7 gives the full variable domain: DSGVTQTPKHLITATGQRVTLRCSPRSGDLSVYWYQQSLDQGLQFLIQYYNGEERAKGNILERFSAQQFPDLHSELNLSSLELGDSALYFCASSDSGSSYEQYFGPGTRLTVT.

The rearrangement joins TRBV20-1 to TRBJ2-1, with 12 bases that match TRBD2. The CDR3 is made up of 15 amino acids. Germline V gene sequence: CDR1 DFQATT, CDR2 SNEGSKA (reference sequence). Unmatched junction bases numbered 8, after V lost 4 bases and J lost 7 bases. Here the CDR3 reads CSATSSGRAINEQFF. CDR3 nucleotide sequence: TGCAGTGCTACCTCTAGCGGGAGGGCCATTAATGAGCAGTTCTTC.

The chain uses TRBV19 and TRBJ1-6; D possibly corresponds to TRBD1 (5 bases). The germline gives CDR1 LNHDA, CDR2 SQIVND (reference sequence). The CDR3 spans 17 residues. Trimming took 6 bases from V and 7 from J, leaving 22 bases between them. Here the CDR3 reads CASRPPRQLRSNSPLHF. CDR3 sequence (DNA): TGTGCCAGTAGGCCCCCGAGACAGCTCCGGTCCAATTCACCCCTCCACTTT.

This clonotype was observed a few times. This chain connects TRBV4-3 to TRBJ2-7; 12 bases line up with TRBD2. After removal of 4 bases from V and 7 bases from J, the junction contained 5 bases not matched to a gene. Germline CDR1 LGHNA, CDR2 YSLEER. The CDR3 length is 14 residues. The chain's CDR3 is CASSLNGLAGEQYF. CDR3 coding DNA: TGCGCCAGCAGCCTTAACGGACTAGCGGGAGAGCAGTACTTC.

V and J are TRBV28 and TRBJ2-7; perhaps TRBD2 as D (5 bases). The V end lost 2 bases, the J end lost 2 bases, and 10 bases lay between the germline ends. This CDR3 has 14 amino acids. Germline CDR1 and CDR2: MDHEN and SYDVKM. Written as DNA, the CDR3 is TGTGCCAGCAGTTTAGCCGGGGTCCCCTACGAGCAGTACTTC. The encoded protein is CASSLAGVPYEQYF.

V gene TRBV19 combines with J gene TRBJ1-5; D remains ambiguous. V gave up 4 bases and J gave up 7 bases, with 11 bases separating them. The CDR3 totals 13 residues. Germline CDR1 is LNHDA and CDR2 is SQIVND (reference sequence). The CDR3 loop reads CASSRGNVQPQHF. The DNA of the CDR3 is TGTGCCAGTAGTAGAGGGAATGTACAGCCCCAGCATTTT.

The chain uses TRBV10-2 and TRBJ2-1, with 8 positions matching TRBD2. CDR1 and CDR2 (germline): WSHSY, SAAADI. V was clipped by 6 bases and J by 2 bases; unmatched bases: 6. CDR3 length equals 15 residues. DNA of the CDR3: TGCGCCAGCAGAGTAGCGGGGACGACCTACAATGAGCAGTTCTTC. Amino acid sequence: CASRVAGTTYNEQFF.

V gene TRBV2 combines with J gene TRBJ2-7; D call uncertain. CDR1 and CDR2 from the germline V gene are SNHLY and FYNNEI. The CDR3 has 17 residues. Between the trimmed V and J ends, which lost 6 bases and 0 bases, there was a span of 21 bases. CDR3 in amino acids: CASSVSNQQPSSYEQYF. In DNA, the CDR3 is TGTGCCAGCAGCGTATCTAACCAGCAGCCGAGCTCCTACGAGCAGTACTTC.

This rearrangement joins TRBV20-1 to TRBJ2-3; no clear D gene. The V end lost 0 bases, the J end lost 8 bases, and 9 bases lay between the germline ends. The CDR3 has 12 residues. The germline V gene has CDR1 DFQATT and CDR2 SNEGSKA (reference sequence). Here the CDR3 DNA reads TGCAGTGCTAGAGACCCCTGGGGTACGCAGTATTTT. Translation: CSARDPWGTQYF.

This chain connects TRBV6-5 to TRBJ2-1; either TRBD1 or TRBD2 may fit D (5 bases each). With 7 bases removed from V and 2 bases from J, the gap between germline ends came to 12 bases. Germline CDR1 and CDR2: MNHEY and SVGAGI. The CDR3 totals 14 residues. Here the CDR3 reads CASTPQGPYNEQFF. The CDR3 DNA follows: TGTGCCAGCACCCCCCAGGGACCCTACAATGAGCAGTTCTTC.

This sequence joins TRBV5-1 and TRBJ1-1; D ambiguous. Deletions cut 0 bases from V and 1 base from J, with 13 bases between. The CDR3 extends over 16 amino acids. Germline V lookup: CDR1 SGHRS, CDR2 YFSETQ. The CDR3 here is CASSLAGGQKNTEAFF. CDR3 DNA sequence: TGCGCCAGCAGCTTGGCAGGCGGTCAGAAGAACACTGAAGCTTTCTTT.

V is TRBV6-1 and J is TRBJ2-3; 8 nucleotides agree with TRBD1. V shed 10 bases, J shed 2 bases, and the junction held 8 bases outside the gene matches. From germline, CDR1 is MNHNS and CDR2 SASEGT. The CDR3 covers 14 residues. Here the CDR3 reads CATFRGQDTDTQYF. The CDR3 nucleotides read TGTGCCACCTTTCGGGGACAGGACACAGATACGCAGTATTTT.

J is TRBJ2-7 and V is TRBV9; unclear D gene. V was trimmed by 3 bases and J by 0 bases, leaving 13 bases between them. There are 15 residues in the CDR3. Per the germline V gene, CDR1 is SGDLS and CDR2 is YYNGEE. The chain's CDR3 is CASSAYPSDSYEQYF. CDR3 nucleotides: TGTGCCAGCAGCGCTTATCCGAGCGACTCCTACGAGCAGTACTTC.

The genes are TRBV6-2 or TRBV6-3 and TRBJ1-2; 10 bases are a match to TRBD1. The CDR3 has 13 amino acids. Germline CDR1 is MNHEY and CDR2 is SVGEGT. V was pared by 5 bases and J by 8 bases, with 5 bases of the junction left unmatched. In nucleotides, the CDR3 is TGTGCCAGCAGTCCGACAGGGGGCGAAGGCTACACCTTC. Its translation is CASSPTGGEGYTF.

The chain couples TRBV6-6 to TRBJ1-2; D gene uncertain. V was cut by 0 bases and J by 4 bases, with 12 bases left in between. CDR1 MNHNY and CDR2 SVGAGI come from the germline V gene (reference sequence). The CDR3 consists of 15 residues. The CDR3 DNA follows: TGTGCCAGCAGTTACTCGATGGAATGGATCTATGGCTACACCTTC. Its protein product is CASSYSMEWIYGYTF.